This TCR beta chain was obtained from a study of Tregs in tolerant kidney transplant recipients. Study background: Mixed chimerism was transient after nonmyeloablative marrow transplants from related graft donors.

To note about this clone: Its antigen is undetermined.

Germline CDR1 reads MDHEN; CDR2 reads SYDVKM. This CDR3 has 13 amino acids. V lost 5 bases and J 3 bases, leaving 8 bases between the germline ends. CD4+CD25+CD127- Tregs, CD4+CD25- non-Tregs, CD4 and CD8 cells were sorted. Assay: immunoSEQ multiplex PCR; the TCRdb copy retains only in-frame clones and omits some. Of 75,000 to 80,000 clones listed, under 95% were seen once; the top ten hold about 0.3%. Notes on the study in general: Validation in larger populations is needed because few patients were studied. This study did not directly address biological reproducibility.

The chain is built from TRBV28 and TRBJ1-5; D gene ambiguous. This clonotype was obtained from a human donor who received a combined kidney and bone marrow transplant. The specimen comprised Tregs from blood, sampled before the transplant. CDR3 coding DNA: TGTGCCAGCAGTGGACTGTCCAATCAGCCCCAGCATTTT. Translated, it gives CASSGLSNQPQHF.